Shown below are 18 T cell receptor beta chains from a single sample sequenced in a study of T-cell reconstitution after alpha-beta-depleted transplantation in children. Construction of the TCRbeta library involved unique molecular identifiers. TCRdb re-called the PCR reads through MiXCR, storing one row per CDR3 protein. This table holds 98,000 or so distinct CDR3 sequences, less than 25% found once. The starting material was PBMCs, obtained before TCRalphabeta/CD19-depleted stem cell transplant. These TCRs come from a boy aged 2 to 10 with acute lymphoblastic leukemia, due to receive a stem cell transplant.

V gene TRBV20-1 combines with J gene TRBJ2-7, with TRBD2 as a possible D gene (6 bases). V was shortened by 1 base and J by 6 bases, with 13 bases between the two germline ends. The CDR3 covers 13 residues. Germline V lookup: CDR1 DFQATT, CDR2 SNEGSKA (reference sequence). CDR3 nucleotide sequence: TGCAGTGCTAGAGGTGGAGGGGCGTTCGAGCAGTACTTC. This codes for CSARGGGAFEQYF.

The CDR3 spells CASSPEATPPQETQYF. DNA of the CDR3: TGCGCCAGCAGCCCGGAGGCGACACCCCCTCAAGAGACCCAGTACTTC. The chain uses TRBV5-1 and TRBJ2-5; D possibly corresponds to TRBD2 (5 bases). With 4 bases removed from V and 2 bases from J, the gap between germline ends came to 18 bases. The CDR3 is 16 residues long. Germline V lookup: CDR1 SGHRS, CDR2 YFSETQ.

This clonotype has only a few counts. V usage is TRBV20-1 and J usage is TRBJ2-5; 7 nucleotides match TRBD1. V shed 1 base and J 5 bases; nucleotides not matched to a gene: 10. CDR3 length equals 15 residues. CDR1 DFQATT and CDR2 SNEGSKA come from the germline V gene (reference sequence). Here the CDR3 DNA reads TGCAGTGCTAGAGGGAGAACAGGGGCGCGGGAGACCCAGTACTTC. Its protein is CSARGRTGARETQYF.

V gene TRBV11-1 combines with J gene TRBJ1-2; 10 bases are a match to TRBD1. Trimming took 4 bases from V and 2 from J; bases not matched to a gene: 16. The CDR3 totals 19 residues. The germline gives CDR1 SGHAT, CDR2 FQDESV (reference sequence). The CDR3 coding sequence is TGTGCCAGCAGCTCTCCGAGGGTCCCGGGACAGGGGTTAAACTATGGCTACACCTTC. This codes for CASSSPRVPGQGLNYGYTF.

The table lists this clonotype with many counts. This chain joins TRBV20-1 and TRBJ1-5; no reliable D call. There are 13 residues in the CDR3. With 2 bases removed from V and 3 bases from J, the gap between germline ends came to 8 bases. The germline CDR1 and CDR2 sequences are DFQATT and SNEGSKA (reference sequence). This CDR3 is CSARSEANQPQHF. CDR3 coding DNA: TGCAGTGCTAGATCGGAAGCCAATCAGCCCCAGCATTTT.

This clonotype occurred a few times. The chain has TRBV12-3 or TRBV12-4 and TRBJ1-1; no clear D gene. V lost 6 bases and J lost 7, with 12 bases in between. This CDR3 has 12 residues. CDR3 protein: CASRLLSIEAFF. In DNA, the CDR3 is TGTGCCAGCAGGCTTTTGAGCATTGAAGCTTTCTTT.

The chain links TRBV20-1 to TRBJ1-2; maybe TRBD1 (5 bases). Germline assignment: CDR1 DFQATT and CDR2 SNEGSKA (reference sequence). This CDR3 comprises 14 residues. V was trimmed by 6 bases and J by 2 bases, leaving 16 bases between them. DNA for the CDR3: TGCAGTGCGGATAAAGGGGTGATGAACTATGGCTACACCTTC. Its translation: CSADKGVMNYGYTF.

This clonotype was picked up a small number of times. The chain uses TRBV3-1 and TRBJ2-3, with TRBD2 matching over 7 bases. Germline CDR1 LGHDT, CDR2 YNNKEL (reference sequence). The length of the CDR3 is 15 residues. The V segment lost 1 base and the J segment 7 bases; nucleotides outside the gene matches: 8. The CDR3 loop is CASSQGGSYKHTQYF. The CDR3, as DNA: TGTGCCAGCAGCCAAGGCGGGAGCTACAAACATACGCAGTATTTT.

This chain links TRBV6-5 with TRBJ1-1; 7 bases are shared with TRBD1. This CDR3 is 13 amino acids long. Germline V lookup: CDR1 MNHEY, CDR2 SVGAGI. After removal of 7 bases from V and 11 bases from J, the junction contained 13 bases not matched to a gene. The CDR3 is CASTSTGHSKAFF. CDR3 nucleotides: TGTGCCAGCACTTCGACAGGGCATTCGAAGGCTTTCTTT.

The CDR3 nucleotides are TGTGCCAGCAGCCCCGGACAGGGGACAATTGAGCAGTACTTC. Amino acids: CASSPGQGTIEQYF. The chain has TRBV7-9 and TRBJ2-7; 9 nucleotides align to TRBD1. After removal of 5 bases from V and 7 bases from J, the junction contained 9 bases not matched to a gene. Germline CDR1 SEHNR, CDR2 FQNEAQ (reference sequence). This CDR3 spans 14 amino acids. The full variable domain, in which reference TRBV7-9 and TRBJ2-7 provide the parts outside the CDR3, is DTGVSQNPRHKITKRGQNVTFRCDPISEHNRLYWYRQTLGQGPEFLTYFQNEAQLEKSRLLSDRFSAERPKGSFSTLEIQRTEQGDSAMYLCASSPGQGTIEQYFGPGTRLTVT.

The genes are TRBV20-1 and TRBJ2-7; D ambiguous. Trimming shortened V by 0 bases and J by 4 bases, and 10 bases separated the two germline ends. CDR1 is DFQATT, CDR2 SNEGSKA, per germline (reference sequence). This CDR3 is 13 amino acids long. The CDR3 DNA reads TGCAGTGCTAGAGATCTACAACCGTACGAGCAGTACTTC. Its translation: CSARDLQPYEQYF.

The chain is built from TRBV9 and TRBJ2-6, with TRBD1 as a possible D gene (6 bases). This CDR3 spans 16 amino acids. Germline V gene data show CDR1 as SGDLS and CDR2 as YYNGEE. V was shortened by 2 bases and J by 4 bases, with 13 bases between the two germline ends. The CDR3 DNA sequence: TGTGCCAGCAGCGTCGGCACAGGGAACGGGGCCAACGTCCTGACTTTC. Translated: CASSVGTGNGANVLTF.

The chain recombines TRBV6-5 with TRBJ1-5; 7 nucleotides agree with TRBD1. The trim removed 4 bases at V and 6 bases at J, leaving 9 bases unmatched. The CDR3 has 15 amino acids. CDR1 is MNHEY, CDR2 SVGAGI, per germline. CDR3 amino acids: CASSSPTGFSQPQHF. As DNA, the CDR3 is TGTGCCAGCAGTTCCCCGACAGGGTTTAGTCAGCCCCAGCATTTT.

Points on this clonotype: A read error is possible here, since a much larger clone lies one base away. Because it lacks the conserved phenylalanine or tryptophan at the end, this CDR3 is likely a read error. V gene TRBV5-1 combines with J gene TRBJ2-3, with TRBD1 matching 7 bases. The CDR3 sequence is 16 residues long. Trimming at V came to 3 bases and at J to 6 bases, leaving 13 bases not matched to a gene. Germline V gene sequence: CDR1 SGHRS, CDR2 YFSETQ. The CDR3 is CASSSLETGLHDTQYS. DNA for the CDR3: TGCGCCAGCAGCTCCCTCGAGACAGGGTTACACGATACGCAGTATTCT.

The J gene is TRBJ2-1, the V gene TRBV11-2; TRBD1 might be the D (6 bases). The CDR3 sequence is 13 residues long. The ends were cut back, 3 bases at V and 10 bases at J, with 13 bases in the middle. Germline loops: CDR1 SGHAT, CDR2 FQNNGV. DNA of the CDR3: TGTGCCAGCAGCTTTAACAGGGATCGCGAGCAGTTCTTC. Translation gives CASSFNRDREQFF.

This clonotype came up a few times. V is TRBV28 and J is TRBJ2-3, with D hard to call. The CDR3 extends over 14 amino acids. V was clipped by 3 bases and J by 1 base, with 8 bases between them. Per the germline V gene, CDR1 is MDHEN and CDR2 is SYDVKM. The CDR3 is CASSFPDRTDTQYF. Here the CDR3 DNA reads TGTGCCAGCAGTTTTCCAGATCGCACAGATACGCAGTATTTT.

This clonotype has ten or more counts. The CDR3 spells CASSLALGRGSGEQYF. The CDR3 region has the DNA TGCGCCAGCAGCTTGGCCTTGGGCAGGGGATCGGGGGAGCAGTACTTC. J is TRBJ2-7 and V is TRBV5-1; D is possibly TRBD1 (6 bases). Germline V lookup: CDR1 SGHRS, CDR2 YFSETQ. This CDR3 contains 16 residues. Trimming shortened V by 0 bases and J by 7 bases, and 20 bases separated the two germline ends.

The rearrangement links TRBV12-3 or TRBV12-4 to TRBJ2-6; D possibly corresponds to TRBD2 (7 bases). V gave up 6 bases and J gave up 2 bases, with 17 bases separating them. The CDR3 runs to 17 residues. The CDR3: CASSFKGGDAGANVLTF. CDR3 sequence (DNA): TGTGCCAGCAGCTTCAAGGGGGGGGACGCTGGGGCCAACGTCCTGACTTTC.